The next 6 T cell receptor beta chains were all read from a single sample in a study of shared clonotypes between healthy human individuals. Some clones are missing from TCRdb's copy, which holds only in-frame ones; the method was immunoSEQ multiplex PCR. The table includes a few million clones, about 92% detected once. The sequenced sample consisted of naive CD4+ T cells from PBMCs. Noted subset: CD45RA+ positively selected. Every receptor here comes from a man between 18 and 35 years old in good health. Some clones in this sample may be carry-over from other donors' samples.

This rearrangement joins TRBV2 to TRBJ2-6, with D perhaps assigned TRBD1 or TRBD2 (5 bases each). V dropped 11 bases and J dropped 0 bases, with 17 bases sitting between them. Germline CDR1 SNHLY, CDR2 FYNNEI. This CDR3 comprises 16 residues. The CDR3: CARGPPATSGANVLTF. The CDR3, as DNA: TGTGCCCGGGGCCCCCCAGCTACCTCTGGGGCCAACGTCCTGACTTTC.

V usage is TRBV27 and J usage is TRBJ2-3, with D possibly being TRBD2 (5 bases). CDR1 is MNHEY and CDR2 is SMNVEV in the germline V gene (reference sequence). This CDR3 region has 12 residues. Trimming took 3 bases from V and 9 from J, leaving 10 bases between them. The DNA of the CDR3 is TGTGCCAGCAGTTTTAACCGAGGGACGCAGTATTTT. It specifies CASSFNRGTQYF.

This clone was recorded a few times. The chain uses TRBV9 and TRBJ2-5; weak D call: TRBD1 (6 bases). The CDR3 loop spans 13 amino acids. V was trimmed by 4 bases and J by 1 base, leaving 8 bases between them. The germline V gene has CDR1 SGDLS and CDR2 YYNGEE. Here the CDR3 reads CASSRGTQETQYF. DNA of the CDR3: TGTGCCAGCAGCAGGGGGACCCAAGAGACCCAGTACTTC.

V gene TRBV18 combines with J gene TRBJ1-3, with 10 positions matching TRBD1. V shed 3 bases and J 0 bases; nucleotides not matched to a gene: 8. Germline-derived CDR1 and CDR2 are KGHSH and LQKENI. This CDR3 has 18 residues. The CDR3: CASSPAGTGVPSGNTIYF. The CDR3 DNA follows: TGTGCCAGCTCACCGGCCGGGACAGGGGTCCCCTCTGGAAACACCATATATTTT.

V usage is TRBV7-2 and J usage is TRBJ1-1; maybe TRBD1 (6 bases). The germline CDR1 and CDR2 sequences are SGHTA and FQGNSA. The V gene lost 6 bases and the J gene lost 2 bases, with 22 bases spanning the gap. This CDR3 is 17 amino acids long. CDR3 loop: CASSPSVRGAGNTEAFF. Here the CDR3 DNA reads TGTGCCAGCAGTCCCTCGGTGAGGGGGGCGGGTAACACTGAAGCTTTCTTT.

The chain joins TRBV7-3 to TRBJ2-7; D gene unclear. CDR3 length: 16 residues. From germline, CDR1 is SGHTA and CDR2 FQGTGA. Trimming took off 3 bases at V and 3 bases at J, with 18 bases between the two ends. The CDR3 reads CASSLVPAGLGYEQYF. CDR3 nucleotide sequence: TGTGCCAGCAGCTTGGTGCCCGCCGGGCTGGGCTACGAGCAGTACTTC.